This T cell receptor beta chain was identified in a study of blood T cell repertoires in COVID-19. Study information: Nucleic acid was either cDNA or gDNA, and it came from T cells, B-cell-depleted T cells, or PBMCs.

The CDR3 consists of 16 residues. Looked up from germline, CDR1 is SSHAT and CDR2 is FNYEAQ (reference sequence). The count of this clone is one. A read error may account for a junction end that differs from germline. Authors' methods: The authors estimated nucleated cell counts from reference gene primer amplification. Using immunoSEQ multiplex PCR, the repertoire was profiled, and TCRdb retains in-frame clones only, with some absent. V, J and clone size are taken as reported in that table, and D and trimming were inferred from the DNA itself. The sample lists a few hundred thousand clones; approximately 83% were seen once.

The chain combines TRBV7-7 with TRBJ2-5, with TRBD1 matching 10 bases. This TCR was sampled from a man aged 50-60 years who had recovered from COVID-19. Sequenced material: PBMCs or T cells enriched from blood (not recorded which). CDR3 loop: CASSIDRGQIQETQYF. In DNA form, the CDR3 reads TGTGCTAGCAGCATAGACAGGGGGCAGATACAAGAGACCCAGTACTTC.